A single sample gave rise to the 18 T cell receptor beta chains below, sequenced in a study of chemoradiotherapy in HPV16-positive cancers. Here immunoSEQ multiplex PCR was the method, and the copy in TCRdb shows in-frame clones only, minus some. The table shows approximately 27,000 clones, with more than 80% occurring only once. Sequences were derived from blood, sampled from a patient who underwent chemoradiotherapy. The source of these receptors is a human donor with HPV-associated anogenital cancer.

V is TRBV19 and J is TRBJ1-5; TRBD1 aligns across 8 bases. Germline V gene data show CDR1 as LNHDA and CDR2 as SQIVND (reference sequence). The CDR3 covers 14 residues. V shed 5 bases and J 0 bases; nucleotides not matched to a gene: 0. CDR3 sequence (DNA): TGTGCCAGTAGTGGGACAGGTAGCAATCAGCCCCAGCATTTT. This sequence encodes CASSGTGSNQPQHF.

This rearrangement joins TRBV2 to TRBJ1-2; a weak D match, TRBD1 (5 bases). The V gene's germline CDR1 is SNHLY and CDR2 FYNNEI. Trimming took 4 bases from V and 7 from J, leaving 16 bases between them. CDR3 length equals 14 residues. The CDR3 loop is CASSGNQGNSGYTF. The CDR3 nucleotides are TGTGCCAGCAGTGGCAACCAGGGCAACAGTGGCTACACCTTC.

The V and J genes are TRBV27 and TRBJ1-1; D is unresolved. Germline V gives CDR1 MNHEY, CDR2 SMNVEV (reference sequence). The V end was cut by 0 bases, the J end by 5 bases, with 10 bases between. This CDR3 contains 14 residues. CDR3 nucleotide sequence: TGTGCCAGCAGTTTATCGTTGGGGAATACTGAAGCTTTCTTT. Its translation is CASSLSLGNTEAFF.

Only a few counts were recorded for this clone. The chain has TRBV2 and TRBJ1-2, with 8 bases matching TRBD1. Per the germline V gene, CDR1 is SNHLY and CDR2 is FYNNEI. With 5 bases clipped from V and 3 bases from J, the junction kept 8 bases outside the gene matches. This CDR3 region has 15 residues. DNA of the CDR3: TGTGCCAGCAGTACGCTTCTGACAGGGGACTATGGCTACACCTTC. It codes for CASSTLLTGDYGYTF.

This chain joins TRBV2 and TRBJ1-2; D unclear. The CDR3 loop spans 13 amino acids. Trimming pared 6 bases from V and 2 bases from J, leaving 10 bases between. From germline, CDR1 is SNHLY and CDR2 FYNNEI. The CDR3 sequence: CASSGPPNYGYTF. For the CDR3, the DNA is TGTGCCAGCAGCGGGCCTCCGAACTATGGCTACACCTTC.

V and J are TRBV5-5 and TRBJ2-5, with D tentatively TRBD2 (6 bases). V shed 0 bases and J shed 7 bases, with 7 bases lying between them. Germline V CDR1 and CDR2: SGHKS, YYEKEE (reference sequence). This CDR3 comprises 12 residues. This CDR3 reads CASSLVEGTQYF. DNA of the CDR3: TGTGCCAGCAGCTTGGTGGAGGGGACCCAGTACTTC.

The chain joins TRBV4-2 to TRBJ1-4; 9 bases fit TRBD1. The CDR3 runs to 14 residues. The V gene end was trimmed by 5 bases and the J gene end by 7 bases; junction bases not matched to a gene: 5. CDR1 is LGHNA, CDR2 YNFKEQ, per germline. CDR3 sequence reads: CASSTGGVGEKLFF. Here the CDR3 DNA reads TGTGCCAGCAGCACAGGGGGCGTGGGTGAAAAACTGTTTTTT.

This chain connects TRBV5-1 to TRBJ2-1; 10 bases fit TRBD1. The CDR3 loop spans 15 amino acids. CDR1 SGHRS and CDR2 YFSETQ come from the germline V gene. J was trimmed by 7 bases and V by 0 bases; bases with no gene match: 4. CDR3 in DNA: TGCGCCAGCAGCTTGGAGACAGGGGGCAAGAATGAGCAGTTCTTC. As protein: CASSLETGGKNEQFF.

This rearrangement joins TRBV5-4 to TRBJ1-6; tentatively, D is TRBD1 (5 bases). The length of the CDR3 is 15 residues. The germline V and J ends were trimmed by 5 bases and 8 bases, with 17 bases remaining between them. Germline CDR1 is SGHNT and CDR2 is YYREEE (reference sequence). The CDR3 region is CASSSDQGTDSPLHF. For the CDR3, the DNA is TGTGCCAGCAGTTCCGATCAGGGTACAGATTCACCCCTCCACTTT.

The chain uses TRBV7-8 and TRBJ2-1, with unresolved D. This CDR3 spans 16 amino acids. Trimming took off 2 bases at V and 0 bases at J, with 11 bases between the two ends. Germline CDR1 and CDR2: SGHVS and FQNEAQ. DNA for the CDR3: TGTGCCAGCAGCTTATTAACCCAGAGCTCCTACAATGAGCAGTTCTTC. Protein product: CASSLLTQSSYNEQFF. Complete variable domain (other parts from reference TRBV7-8 and TRBJ2-1): GAGVSQSPRYKVAKRGQDVALRCDPISGHVSLFWYQQALGQGPEFLTYFQNEAQLDKSGLPSDRFFAERPEGSVSTLKIQRTQQEDSAVYLCASSLLTQSSYNEQFFGPGTRLTVL.

This chain joins TRBV19 and TRBJ1-1; TRBD1 matches at 10 bases. V lost 10 bases and J lost 5; bases outside the gene matches: 10. CDR1 is LNHDA, CDR2 SQIVND, per germline (reference sequence). There are 14 residues in the CDR3. The CDR3 region has the DNA TGTGCCACTCGAGAGACAGGGGGCAGGACTGAAGCTTTCTTT. It is translated as CATRETGGRTEAFF.

The chain has TRBV5-4 and TRBJ1-2; D is uncertain. Trimming shortened V by 0 bases and J by 8 bases, and 14 bases separated the two germline ends. Looked up from germline, CDR1 is SGHNT and CDR2 is YYREEE (reference sequence). This CDR3 is built from 14 residues. The DNA of the CDR3 is TGTGCCAGCAGCTTGGATTCTAGGGCGACAGGCTACACCTTC. Encoded protein: CASSLDSRATGYTF.

This clone was found a few times. The V call is TRBV21-1, the J call TRBJ2-7; no DNA check was done on the table's D call, TRBD2. TRBV21-1 is noted as a pseudogene. The CDR3 loop spans 14 amino acids. The DNA for the CDR3 is TGTGCCAGCAGCAAACCTAGACTGAGTTACGAGCAGTACGTC. Protein sequence: CASSKPRLSYEQYV.

V is TRBV11-2 and J is TRBJ1-6; 7 positions agree with TRBD1. The length of the CDR3 is 16 residues. The J segment lost 9 bases and the V segment lost 0 bases, leaving 8 bases of the junction unmatched. Germline assignment: CDR1 SGHAT and CDR2 FQNNGV. The CDR3 region has the DNA TGTGCCAGCAGCTTAGAGACAGGGCGCATGAGTTCACCCCTCCACTTT. Encoded protein: CASSLETGRMSSPLHF.

This chain joins TRBV19 and TRBJ1-1, with TRBD1 matching over 10 bases. This CDR3 has 16 residues. Germline CDR1 and CDR2: LNHDA and SQIVND (reference sequence). Trimming took 5 bases from V and 0 from J; bases not matched to a gene: 6. The CDR3 bases are TGTGCCAGTAGTCAAAGGACAGGGGGATTGAACACTGAAGCTTTCTTT. Its translation: CASSQRTGGLNTEAFF. Filled out from reference TRBV19 and TRBJ1-1, the complete variable domain reads DGGITQSPKYLFRKEGQNVTLSCEQNLNHDAMYWYRQDPGQGLRLIYYSQIVNDFQKGDIAEGYSVSREKKESFPLTVTSAQKNPTAFYLCASSQRTGGLNTEAFFGQGTRLTVV.

The V gene is TRBV2, the J gene TRBJ1-2, with 9 bases identical to TRBD1. CDR3 length: 14 residues. The trim removed 8 bases at V and 1 base at J, leaving 5 bases unmatched. CDR1 SNHLY and CDR2 FYNNEI come from the germline V gene. The DNA for the CDR3 is TGTGCCAGCCAGATGGACAGGGGTAACTATGGCTACACCTTC. Its protein is CASQMDRGNYGYTF.

The chain recombines TRBV7-2 with TRBJ2-3; 9 bases fit TRBD2. V shed 0 bases and J 3 bases; nucleotides not matched to a gene: 10. This CDR3 has 18 amino acids. Germline loops: CDR1 SGHTA, CDR2 FQGNSA. The CDR3 DNA is TGTGCCAGCAGCTTAGCCCCTAGACTAGCGGATGGTACAGATACGCAGTATTTT. It encodes CASSLAPRLADGTDTQYF.

The chain links TRBV29-1 to TRBJ2-5; D tentatively fits TRBD1 or TRBD2 (6 bases each). This CDR3 contains 13 residues. The germline V and J ends were trimmed by 5 bases and 5 bases, with 15 bases remaining between them. Looked up from germline, CDR1 is SQVTM and CDR2 is ANQGSEA. The chain's CDR3 is CSVTTGGGETQYF. CDR3 bases: TGCAGCGTTACAACAGGAGGGGGGGAGACCCAGTACTTC.